Each of the 9 T cell receptor beta chains below was sequenced from the same sample in a study of blood T cell repertoires in COVID-19. TCRdb keeps only in-frame clones here, not all; method: immunoSEQ multiplex PCR. This sample yields roughly 300,000 clones, of which approximately 91% are seen a single time; about 2.5% belongs to the top ten. Sequencing input: PBMCs or T cells enriched from blood (not recorded which). These receptors came from a woman between 40 and 50 years old with acute COVID-19.

In this sample, this clone turned up once. CDR3 in DNA: TGCGCCAGCAGCCCCGTTCTGGGCCGCTCTAGCACAGATACGCAGTATTTT. As protein: CASSPVLGRSSTDTQYF. V is TRBV5-1 and J is TRBJ2-3; no clear D gene. The germline CDR1 and CDR2 sequences are SGHRS and YFSETQ. This CDR3 is 17 amino acids long. V was trimmed by 4 bases and J by 0 bases, leaving 18 bases between them.

The V call is TRBV6-5, the J call TRBJ2-5, with 11 bases that match TRBD2. V was pared by 6 bases and J by 2 bases, with 5 bases of the junction left unmatched. Germline CDR1 reads MNHEY; CDR2 reads SVGAGI. The CDR3 extends over 15 amino acids. CDR3: CASRMTSGEQETQYF. CDR3 nucleotides: TGTGCCAGCAGGATGACTAGCGGGGAGCAAGAGACCCAGTACTTC.

This clone has a handful of counts. The chain employs TRBV6-5 and TRBJ1-6, with 9 bases matching TRBD1. This CDR3 region has 14 residues. Germline assignment: CDR1 MNHEY and CDR2 SVGAGI. Trimming at V came to 7 bases and at J to 6 bases, leaving 4 bases not matched to a gene. CDR3 nucleotide sequence: TGTGCCAGCACCGGGGGACAGGGTAATTCACCCCTCCACTTT. Amino acid sequence: CASTGGQGNSPLHF.

The gene calls are TRBV19 and TRBJ2-2; tentatively, D is TRBD2 (7 bases). V lost 6 bases, J lost 4 bases, and 15 bases lay in between. The CDR3 covers 15 residues. CDR1 and CDR2 from the germline V gene are LNHDA and SQIVND (reference sequence). CDR3 in amino acids: CASSLRGALTGELFF. In nucleotides, the CDR3 is TGTGCCAGTAGCCTCCGGGGGGCGCTCACCGGGGAGCTGTTTTTT. The entire variable domain, with the rest obtained from reference TRBV19 and TRBJ2-2, is as follows: DGGITQSPKYLFRKEGQNVTLSCEQNLNHDAMYWYRQDPGQGLRLIYYSQIVNDFQKGDIAEGYSVSREKKESFPLTVTSAQKNPTAFYLCASSLRGALTGELFFGEGSRLTVL.

The chain uses TRBV6-5 and TRBJ1-5, with unresolved D. Germline values: CDR1 MNHEY, CDR2 SVGAGI. V was cut by 2 bases and J by 4 bases, with 9 bases left in between. CDR3 size: 14 residues. The CDR3 DNA sequence: TGTGCCAGCAGTTACGGGGAGAGGAATCAGCCCCAGCATTTT. This encodes CASSYGERNQPQHF.

J is TRBJ1-6 and V is TRBV5-5; D remains unclear. The CDR3 runs 15 residues. V dropped 1 base and J dropped 0 bases, with 5 bases sitting between them. Germline lookup yields CDR1 SGHKS and CDR2 YYEKEE (reference sequence). CDR3 bases: TGTGCCAGCAGCTTGTCGAGCTCCTATAATTCACCCCTCCACTTT. Translation: CASSLSSSYNSPLHF.

This sequence joins TRBV5-6 and TRBJ2-7; 9 bases line up with TRBD1. The CDR3 sequence is 15 residues long. V shed 4 bases, J shed 5 bases, and the junction held 10 bases outside the gene matches. Germline V gives CDR1 SGHDT, CDR2 YYEEEE. The CDR3 loop is CASSLYGTGFNEQYF. The CDR3 nucleotides read TGTGCCAGCAGCCTCTACGGGACAGGGTTCAACGAGCAGTACTTC. Full variable domain (remainder filled in from reference TRBV5-6 and TRBJ2-7): DAGVTQSPTHLIKTRGQQVTLRCSPKSGHDTVSWYQQALGQGPQFIFQYYEEEERQRGNFPDRFSGHQFPNYSSELNVNALLLGDSALYLCASSLYGTGFNEQYFGPGTRLTVT.

V usage is TRBV27 and J usage is TRBJ1-5, with 7 bases identical to TRBD1. The CDR3 totals 13 residues. The V gene end was trimmed by 3 bases and the J gene end by 9 bases; junction bases not matched to a gene: 5. Germline V gene data show CDR1 as MNHEY and CDR2 as SMNVEV (reference sequence). The CDR3 DNA is TGTGCCAGCAGTTTTTCAGGGGGAGGGCCCCAGCATTTT. This encodes CASSFSGGGPQHF.

The chain joins TRBV29-1 to TRBJ2-7; possible D gene TRBD1, 6 bases. CDR1 SQVTM and CDR2 ANQGSEA come from the germline V gene. Trimming cost V 4 bases and J 4 bases, with 11 bases left between them. CDR3 length: 12 amino acids. The CDR3 loop is CSVAQGLYEQYF. As DNA, the CDR3 is TGCAGCGTTGCACAGGGCTTGTACGAGCAGTACTTC.